Listed here is a single T cell receptor beta chain. What it binds is not known. The CDR3 is made up of 16 amino acids. V was clipped by 2 bases and J by 11 bases; unmatched bases: 17. The source of the sample is a study of T cell repertoires in cytomegalovirus infection. General observations from the study: Clonotypes of TCR beta that were HLA-C-restricted and CMV-specific dominated the ex vivo response.

TCRdb re-called the reads with MiXCR, one entry per CDR3 protein. The profile covers 310,000 or so distinct CDR3 sequences, with under 20% appearing a single time and about 12% taken by the ten largest. The receptor was derived from a human donor in good health (CMV status not recorded). Some clones in this sample may be carry-over from other donors' samples. The rearrangement uses TRBV12-3 or TRBV12-4 and TRBJ1-2, with 7 bases lining up with TRBD1. The material sequenced was PBMCs. The CDR3 DNA is TGTGCCAGCAGTTTATCCCCTGGGACAGCAACCGTAGGGTACACCTTC. Its translation is CASSLSPGTATVGYTF.